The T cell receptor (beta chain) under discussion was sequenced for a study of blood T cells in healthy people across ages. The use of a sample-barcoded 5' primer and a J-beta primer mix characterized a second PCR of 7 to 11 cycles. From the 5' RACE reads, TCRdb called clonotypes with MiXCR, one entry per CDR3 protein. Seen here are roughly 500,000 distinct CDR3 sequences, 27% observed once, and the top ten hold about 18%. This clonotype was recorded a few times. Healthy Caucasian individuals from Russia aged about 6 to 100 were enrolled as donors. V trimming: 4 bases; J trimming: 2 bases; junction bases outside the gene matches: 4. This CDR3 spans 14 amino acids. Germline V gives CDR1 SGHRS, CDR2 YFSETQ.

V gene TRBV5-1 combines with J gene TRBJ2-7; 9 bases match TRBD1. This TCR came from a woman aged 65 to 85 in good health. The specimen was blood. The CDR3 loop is CASSPDRGAYEQYF. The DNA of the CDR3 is TGCGCCAGCAGCCCGGACAGGGGAGCCTACGAGCAGTACTTC.